What follows is one T cell receptor (beta chain) and its context. Its antigen is as yet unknown. V was clipped by 2 bases and J by 6 bases, with 14 bases between them. The CDR3 spans 14 residues. Germline V gives CDR1 KGHSH, CDR2 LQKENI. This entry is derived from a study of graft-versus-host responses after intestinal transplantation. Study details: Induction with anti-thymocyte globulin, then tacrolimus and steroids for three to four years, was given to all recipients.

The data were produced by immunoSEQ multiplex PCR, yet TCRdb's version contains in-frame clones alone and is incomplete. The table records about 86,000 clones, about 88% of them present only once. The rearrangement links TRBV18 to TRBJ2-7; a possible D gene is TRBD1 (5 bases). The clonotype comes from a human donor who was the organ donor for an intestinal transplant. Sequences were derived from unstimulated CD4+ T cells sorted from spleen or lymph node cells, sampled before transplant. The CDR3 DNA reads as TGTGCCAGCTCACCATTGGCAGGGATTGGCGAGCAGTACTTC. This gives the protein CASSPLAGIGEQYF.